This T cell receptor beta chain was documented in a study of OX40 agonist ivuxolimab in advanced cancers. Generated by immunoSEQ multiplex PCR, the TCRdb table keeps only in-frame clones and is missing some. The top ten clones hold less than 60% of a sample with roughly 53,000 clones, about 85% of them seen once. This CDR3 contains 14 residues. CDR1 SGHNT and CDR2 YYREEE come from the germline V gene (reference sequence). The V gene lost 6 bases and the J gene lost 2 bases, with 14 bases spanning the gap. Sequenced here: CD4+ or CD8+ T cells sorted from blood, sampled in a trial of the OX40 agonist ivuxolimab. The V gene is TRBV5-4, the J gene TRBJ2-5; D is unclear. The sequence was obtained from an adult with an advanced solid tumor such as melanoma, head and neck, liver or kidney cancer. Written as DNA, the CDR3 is TGTGCCAGCAATATGATGGGCGAGCAAGAGACCCAGTACTTC. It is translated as CASNMMGEQETQYF.